The 8 T cell receptor beta chains presented below share a single source sample, sequenced in a study of blood T cell repertoires in COVID-19. Profiling relied on immunoSEQ multiplex PCR, and the TCRdb table lists in-frame clones only, not all of them. The sample has hundreds of thousands of clones; 85% to 90% are singletons. The sequenced material came from PBMCs or T cells enriched from blood (not recorded which). The source of these receptors is a middle-aged man who had recovered from COVID-19.

The V call is TRBV29-1, the J call TRBJ1-2; D gene uncertain. The V gene lost 6 bases and the J gene lost 6 bases, with 11 bases spanning the gap. Germline assignment: CDR1 SQVTM and CDR2 ANQGSEA. The CDR3 covers 11 residues. CDR3 sequence (DNA): TGCAGCGTAGTGGCGGCCGATGGCTACACCTTC. Amino acid sequence: CSVVAADGYTF.

The chain joins TRBV12-3 or TRBV12-4 to TRBJ1-5; unclear D gene. V lost 6 bases to trimming and J lost 3 bases, with 9 bases between them. The CDR3 runs 13 residues. As DNA, the CDR3 is TGTGCCAGCAGGACCGGGAACAATCAGCCCCAGCATTTT. Translation: CASRTGNNQPQHF.

The V and J genes are TRBV18 and TRBJ1-1; 9 bases are a match to TRBD1. The germline CDR1 and CDR2 sequences are KGHSH and LQKENI. The CDR3 loop spans 12 amino acids. V shed 5 bases and J 11 bases; nucleotides not matched to a gene: 6. In nucleotides, the CDR3 is TGTGCCAGCTCAGCGACAGGGGGTATGGCTTTCTTT. This sequence encodes CASSATGGMAFF.

This clone has only one observation. The V and J genes are TRBV15 and TRBJ1-3; no firm D call. This CDR3 region has 16 residues. Germline CDR1 reads LNHNV; CDR2 reads YYDKDF (reference sequence). V was shortened by 3 bases and J by 1 base, with 13 bases between the two germline ends. CDR3 loop: CATSRRSPPSGNTIYF. The CDR3 DNA sequence: TGTGCCACCAGCAGGAGAAGTCCCCCTTCTGGAAACACCATATATTTT.

This clone was counted a few times. The chain carries TRBV19 and TRBJ2-5, with TRBD2 as a possible D gene (6 bases). In germline, CDR1 is LNHDA, CDR2 SQIVND (reference sequence). This CDR3 contains 13 residues. The V gene lost 6 bases and the J gene lost 5 bases, with 13 bases spanning the gap. The CDR3 DNA is TGTGCCAGTAGCATCGGGAGTTTGGAGACCCAGTACTTC. Amino acid sequence: CASSIGSLETQYF.

This clone appeared once. This CDR3 is CASSLTRTVASDTQYF. In DNA, the CDR3 is TGTGCCAGCAGTTTAACTAGAACCGTAGCGTCAGATACGCAGTATTTT. The chain uses TRBV27 and TRBJ2-3, with a possible D match to TRBD2 (5 bases). The CDR3 consists of 16 residues. Deletions cut 2 bases from V and 4 bases from J, with 16 bases between. Germline values: CDR1 MNHEY, CDR2 SMNVEV (reference sequence).

The J gene is TRBJ1-1, the V gene TRBV19; possible D gene TRBD1, 6 bases. Germline V lookup: CDR1 LNHDA, CDR2 SQIVND (reference sequence). This CDR3 has 16 residues. V gave up 7 bases and J gave up 7 bases, with 25 bases separating them. CDR3 protein: CASTKRMWQGKDEAFF. The CDR3 coding sequence is TGTGCCAGTACAAAAAGGATGTGGCAGGGGAAGGATGAAGCTTTCTTT.

The chain is built from TRBV27 and TRBJ1-5, with D hard to call. CDR1 and CDR2 (germline): MNHEY, SMNVEV (reference sequence). Trimming shortened V by 5 bases and J by 2 bases, and 16 bases separated the two germline ends. This CDR3 has 16 residues. In DNA, the CDR3 is TGTGCCAGCAGTAAGGCGGGTTCTCAGGGCAATCAGCCCCAGCATTTT. It encodes CASSKAGSQGNQPQHF.